The present T cell receptor (beta chain) was sequenced within a study of blood T cell repertoires in COVID-19. Turning to the study itself: From the United States, Italy and Spain came samples of acute and convalescent COVID-19. Sample material is recorded as cDNA or gDNA derived from T cells, B-cell-depleted T cells, or PBMCs.

Per the original data handling: Researchers report that nucleated cell counts were estimated from reference gene primer amplification. The assay was immunoSEQ multiplex PCR, and TCRdb's table has in-frame clones only and misses some. The D gene and trimming were derived from the DNA, and the V and J assignments and clone size from that table. This table has a few hundred thousand clones, around 89% appearing once. Between the trimmed V and J ends, which lost 4 bases and 4 bases, there was a span of 14 bases. Germline V gives CDR1 SGHRS, CDR2 YFSETQ. The CDR3 has 15 amino acids. This TCR came from a woman aged 40 to 50 with acute or convalescent COVID-19. The chain links TRBV5-1 to TRBJ2-2; a weak D match, TRBD2 (5 bases). The sample taken for sequencing was peripheral blood. The CDR3 DNA reads TGCGCCAGCAGCCCGACTACACACGGCACCGGGGAGCTGTTTTTT. Amino acid sequence: CASSPTTHGTGELFF.